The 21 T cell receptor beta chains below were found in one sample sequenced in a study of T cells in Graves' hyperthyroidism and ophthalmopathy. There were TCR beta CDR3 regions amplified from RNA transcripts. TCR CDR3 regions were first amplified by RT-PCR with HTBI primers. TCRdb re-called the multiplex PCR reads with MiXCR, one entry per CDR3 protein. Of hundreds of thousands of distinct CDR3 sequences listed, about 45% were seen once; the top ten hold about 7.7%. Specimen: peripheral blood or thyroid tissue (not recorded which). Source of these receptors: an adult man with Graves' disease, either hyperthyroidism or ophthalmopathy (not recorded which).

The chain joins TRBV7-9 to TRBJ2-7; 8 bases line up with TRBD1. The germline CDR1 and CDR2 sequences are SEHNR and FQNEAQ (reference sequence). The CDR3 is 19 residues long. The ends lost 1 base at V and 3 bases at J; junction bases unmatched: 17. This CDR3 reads CASSLGPTRGTGRLYEQYF. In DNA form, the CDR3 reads TGTGCCAGCAGCTTAGGTCCAACCCGTGGGACAGGTAGGCTCTACGAGCAGTACTTC. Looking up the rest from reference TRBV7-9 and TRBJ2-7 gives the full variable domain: DTGVSQNPRHKITKRGQNVTFRCDPISEHNRLYWYRQTLGQGPEFLTYFQNEAQLEKSRLLSDRFSAERPKGSFSTLEIQRTEQGDSAMYLCASSLGPTRGTGRLYEQYFGPGTRLTVT.

CDR3 sequence: CASSESSGRAGELFF. CDR3 nucleotides: TGTGCCAGCAGTGAAAGTAGTGGCAGGGCCGGGGAGCTGTTTTTT. The chain has TRBV2 and TRBJ2-2, with D maybe TRBD1 (5 bases). Germline V gene data show CDR1 as SNHLY and CDR2 as FYNNEI. V lost 2 bases, J lost 6 bases, and 13 bases lay in between. The CDR3 is made up of 15 amino acids.

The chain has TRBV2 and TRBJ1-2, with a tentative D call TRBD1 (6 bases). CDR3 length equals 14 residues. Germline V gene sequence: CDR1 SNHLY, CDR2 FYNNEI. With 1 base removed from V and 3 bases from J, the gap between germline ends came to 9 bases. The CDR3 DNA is TGTGCCAGCAGTGAAGGGACAGATTACTATGGCTACACCTTC. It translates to CASSEGTDYYGYTF.

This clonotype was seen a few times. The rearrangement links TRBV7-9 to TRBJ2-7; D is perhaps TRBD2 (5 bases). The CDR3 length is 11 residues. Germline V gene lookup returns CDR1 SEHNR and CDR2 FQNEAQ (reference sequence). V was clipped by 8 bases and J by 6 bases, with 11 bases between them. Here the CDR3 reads CASGADAEQYF. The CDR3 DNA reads TGTGCCAGCGGAGCGGACGCCGAGCAGTACTTC.

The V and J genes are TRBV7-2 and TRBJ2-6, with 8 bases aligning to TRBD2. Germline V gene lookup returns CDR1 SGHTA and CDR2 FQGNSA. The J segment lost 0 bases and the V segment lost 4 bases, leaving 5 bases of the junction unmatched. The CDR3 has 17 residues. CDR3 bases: TGTGCCAGCAGCTCAGGACTAGCCCACTCTGGGGCCAACGTCCTGACTTTC. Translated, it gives CASSSGLAHSGANVLTF. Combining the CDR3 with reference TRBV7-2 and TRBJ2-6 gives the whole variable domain GAGVSQSPSNKVTEKGKDVELRCDPISGHTALYWYRQSLGQGLEFLIYFQGNSAPDKSGLPSDRFSAERTGGSVSTLTIQRTQQEDSAVYLCASSSGLAHSGANVLTFGAGSRLTVL.

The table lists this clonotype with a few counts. Here the CDR3 reads CASRDRDFGLGEQYF. The CDR3 DNA sequence: TGTGCCAGCAGAGACCGGGACTTCGGATTGGGCGAGCAGTACTTC. This chain joins TRBV12-3 or TRBV12-4 and TRBJ2-7, with a possible D match to TRBD2 (6 bases). This CDR3 region has 15 residues. V was clipped by 6 bases and J by 6 bases, with 21 bases between them.

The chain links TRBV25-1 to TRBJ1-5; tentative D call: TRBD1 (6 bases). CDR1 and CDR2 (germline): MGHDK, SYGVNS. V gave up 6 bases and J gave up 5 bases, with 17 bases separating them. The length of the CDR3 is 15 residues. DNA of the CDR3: TGTGCCAGCAGCCAGGTGGCAGGGGTTGATCAGCCCCAGCATTTT. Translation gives CASSQVAGVDQPQHF.

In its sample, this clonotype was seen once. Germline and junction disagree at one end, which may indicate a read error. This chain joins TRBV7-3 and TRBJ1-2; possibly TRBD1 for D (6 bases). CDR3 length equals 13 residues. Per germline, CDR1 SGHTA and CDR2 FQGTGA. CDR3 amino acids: CGAGPAGDRGYTF. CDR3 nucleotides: TGCGGTGCTGGTCCGGCAGGGGATCGTGGCTACACCTTC.

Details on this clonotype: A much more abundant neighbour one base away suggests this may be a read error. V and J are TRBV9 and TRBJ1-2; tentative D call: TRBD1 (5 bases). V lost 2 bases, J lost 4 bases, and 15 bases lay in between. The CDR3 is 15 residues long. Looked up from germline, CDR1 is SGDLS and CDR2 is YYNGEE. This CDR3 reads CASSVDDEGSYGYTF. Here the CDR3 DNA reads TGTGCCAGCAGCGTGGATGACGAGGGGAGCTATGGCTACACCTTC.

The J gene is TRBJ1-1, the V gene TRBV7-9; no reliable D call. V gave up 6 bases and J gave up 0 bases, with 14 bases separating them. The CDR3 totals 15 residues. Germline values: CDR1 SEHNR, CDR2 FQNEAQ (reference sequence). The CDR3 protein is CASSLVIGLNTEAFF. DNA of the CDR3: TGTGCCAGCAGTTTGGTAATCGGCTTGAACACTGAAGCTTTCTTT.

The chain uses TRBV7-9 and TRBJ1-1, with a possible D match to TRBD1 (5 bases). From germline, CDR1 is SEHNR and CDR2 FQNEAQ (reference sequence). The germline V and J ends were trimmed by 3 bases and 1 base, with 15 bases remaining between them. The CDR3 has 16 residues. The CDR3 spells CASSLDPGQGNTEAFF. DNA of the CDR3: TGTGCCAGCAGCTTGGATCCGGGTCAGGGGAACACTGAAGCTTTCTTT.

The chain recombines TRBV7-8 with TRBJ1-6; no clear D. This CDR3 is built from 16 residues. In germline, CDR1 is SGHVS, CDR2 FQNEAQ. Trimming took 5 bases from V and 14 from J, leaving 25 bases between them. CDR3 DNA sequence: TGTGCCAGCAGCCCCGCCTTCGTCGGGCCACAGTCGGCCCTCCACTTT. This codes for CASSPAFVGPQSALHF. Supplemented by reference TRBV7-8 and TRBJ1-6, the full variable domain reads GAGVSQSPRYKVAKRGQDVALRCDPISGHVSLFWYQQALGQGPEFLTYFQNEAQLDKSGLPSDRFFAERPEGSVSTLKIQRTQQEDSAVYLCASSPAFVGPQSALHFGNGTRLTVT.

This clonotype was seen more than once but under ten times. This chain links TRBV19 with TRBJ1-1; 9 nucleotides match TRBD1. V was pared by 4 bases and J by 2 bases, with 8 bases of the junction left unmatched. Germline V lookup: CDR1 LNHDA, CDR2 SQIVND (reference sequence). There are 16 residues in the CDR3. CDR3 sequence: CASSKSSGQGNTEAFF. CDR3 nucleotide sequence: TGTGCCAGTAGTAAATCCTCGGGACAGGGTAACACTGAAGCTTTCTTT.

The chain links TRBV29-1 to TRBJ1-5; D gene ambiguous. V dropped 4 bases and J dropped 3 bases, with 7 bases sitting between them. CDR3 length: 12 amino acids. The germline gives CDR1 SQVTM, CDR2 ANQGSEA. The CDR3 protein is CSVVGVNQPQHF. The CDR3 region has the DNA TGCAGCGTTGTTGGGGTCAATCAGCCCCAGCATTTT. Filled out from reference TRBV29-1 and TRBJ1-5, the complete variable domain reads SAVISQKPSRDICQRGTSLTIQCQVDSQVTMMFWYRQQPGQSLTLIATANQGSEATYESGFVIDKFPISRPNLTFSTLTVSNMSPEDSSIYLCSVVGVNQPQHFGDGTRLSIL.

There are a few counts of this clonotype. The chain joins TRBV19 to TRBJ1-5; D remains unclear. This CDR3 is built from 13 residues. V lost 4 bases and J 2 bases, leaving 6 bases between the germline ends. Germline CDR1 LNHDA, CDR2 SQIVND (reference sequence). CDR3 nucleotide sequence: TGTGCCAGTAGTAACATACGCAATCAGCCCCAGCATTTT. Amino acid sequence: CASSNIRNQPQHF.

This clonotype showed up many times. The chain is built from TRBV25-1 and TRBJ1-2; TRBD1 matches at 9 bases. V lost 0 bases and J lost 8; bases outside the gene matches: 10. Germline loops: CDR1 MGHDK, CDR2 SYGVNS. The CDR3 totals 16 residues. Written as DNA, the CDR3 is TGTGCCAGCAGTGAATATGGGGGACAGGGCCAGGGCGGCTACACCTTC. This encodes CASSEYGGQGQGGYTF.

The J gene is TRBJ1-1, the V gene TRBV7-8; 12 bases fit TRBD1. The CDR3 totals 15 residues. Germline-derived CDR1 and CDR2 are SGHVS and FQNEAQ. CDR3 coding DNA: TGTGCTAGAGATCCCGCCGGGACAGGGGGCAATGAAGCTTTCTTT. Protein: CARDPAGTGGNEAFF.

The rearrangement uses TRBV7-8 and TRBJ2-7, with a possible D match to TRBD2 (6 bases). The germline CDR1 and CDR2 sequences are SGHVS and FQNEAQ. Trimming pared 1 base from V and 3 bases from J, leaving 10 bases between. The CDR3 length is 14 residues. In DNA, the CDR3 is TGTGCCAGCAGCTTAGTAGCGGATTACTACGAGCAGTACTTC. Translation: CASSLVADYYEQYF.

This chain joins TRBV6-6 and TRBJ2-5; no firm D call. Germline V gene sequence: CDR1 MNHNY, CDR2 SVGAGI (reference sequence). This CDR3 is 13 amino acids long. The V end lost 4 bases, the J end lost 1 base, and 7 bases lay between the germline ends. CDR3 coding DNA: TGTGCCAGCAGTTTTTTGGTCCAAGAGACCCAGTACTTC. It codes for CASSFLVQETQYF.

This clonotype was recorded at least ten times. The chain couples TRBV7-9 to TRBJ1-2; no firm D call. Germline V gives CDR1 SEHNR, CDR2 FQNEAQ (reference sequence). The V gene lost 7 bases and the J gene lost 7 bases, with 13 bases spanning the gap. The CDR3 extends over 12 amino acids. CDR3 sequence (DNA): TGTGCCAGCAACTTCCGAGGTTTTGGCTACACCTTC. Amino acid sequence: CASNFRGFGYTF.

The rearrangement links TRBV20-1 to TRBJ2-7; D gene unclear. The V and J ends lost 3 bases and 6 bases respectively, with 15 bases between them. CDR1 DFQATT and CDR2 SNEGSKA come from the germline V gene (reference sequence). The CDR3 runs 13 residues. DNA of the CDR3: TGCAGTGCTAGCGGTGCCCTCGGGTCCGAGCAGTACTTC. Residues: CSASGALGSEQYF.